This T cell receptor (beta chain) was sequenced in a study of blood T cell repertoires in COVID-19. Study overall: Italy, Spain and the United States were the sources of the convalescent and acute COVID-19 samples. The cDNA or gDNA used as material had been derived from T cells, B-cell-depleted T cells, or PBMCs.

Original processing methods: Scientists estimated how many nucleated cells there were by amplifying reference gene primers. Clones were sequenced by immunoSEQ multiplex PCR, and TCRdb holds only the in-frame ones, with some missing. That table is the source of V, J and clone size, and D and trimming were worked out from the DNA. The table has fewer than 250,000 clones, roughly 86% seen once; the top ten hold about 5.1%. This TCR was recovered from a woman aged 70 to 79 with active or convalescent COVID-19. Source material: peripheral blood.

The CDR3: CSVAAGAANEQFF. The CDR3 DNA is TGCAGCGTTGCGGCTGGAGCCGCCAATGAGCAGTTCTTC. J is TRBJ2-1 and V is TRBV29-1; D gene uncertain. The CDR3 runs 13 residues. CDR1 and CDR2 from the germline V gene are SQVTM and ANQGSEA. Trimming pared 4 bases from V and 6 bases from J, leaving 13 bases between.